Listed below are T cell receptor beta chains from one sample, sequenced in a study of early T cells in non-severe SARS-CoV-2 infection. MiXCR was run by TCRdb on the 5' RACE reads, yielding one entry per CDR3 protein. Here the sample spans roughly 120,000 distinct CDR3 sequences, 10% to 15% being singletons. Sequenced material: whole blood, taken at baseline. The receptors shown here come from an adult who was a healthcare worker with PCR-confirmed SARS-CoV-2 infection or an uninfected control (not recorded which). Each CDR3 is given with its conserved first and last residue. The order of the fields is J gene, D gene, V gene, clone size, CDR3 DNA, CDR3 protein. The D gene is left open where the match is weak. For some rows the clone size is stated as once, few or many, or as a class when expanded; others skip it.

J: TRBJ2-1
D: TRBD2
V: TRBV7-6
size: .
DNA: TGTGCCAGCAGCTCGGGGGAGGGCCACAATGAGCAGTTCTTC
CDR3: CASSSGEGHNEQFF

J: TRBJ2-7
D: .
V: TRBV20-1
size: many
DNA: TGCAGTGCCGCAACAGGGACCTACGAGCAGTACTTC
CDR3: CSAATGTYEQYF

J: TRBJ1-2
D: .
V: TRBV4-2
size: .
DNA: TGTGCCAGCAGCCAAGATGACAGGACCGTGACGGGCTATGGCTACACCTTC
CDR3: CASSQDDRTVTGYGYTF

J: TRBJ2-3
D: .
V: TRBV2
size: few
DNA: TGTGCCAGCAGTGAGCGGGGTGTAAATACGCAGTATTTT
CDR3: CASSERGVNTQYF

J: TRBJ2-3
D: TRBD2
V: TRBV7-2
size: many
DNA: TGTGCCAGCAGCTCCCAGAGCGGGGGGGGTGCAGATACGCAGTATTTT
CDR3: CASSSQSGGGADTQYF

J: TRBJ1-1
D: TRBD1
V: TRBV6-5
size: .
DNA: TGTGCCAGCAGTCAGGGGGCCACGAACACTGAAGCTTTCTTT
CDR3: CASSQGATNTEAFF

J: TRBJ1-2
D: .
V: TRBV5-1
size: many
DNA: TGCGCCAGCAGCTTGGATGGGGGCCGCTATGGCTACACCTTC
CDR3: CASSLDGGRYGYTF

J: TRBJ2-7
D: .
V: TRBV7-2
size: many
DNA: TGTGCCAGCAGCTTTCGAGAGGGCGAGCAGTACTTC
CDR3: CASSFREGEQYF

J: TRBJ2-1
D: TRBD1
V: TRBV19
size: few
DNA: TGTGCCAGTGAGGGGACAGGGACCTACAATGAGCAGTTCTTC
CDR3: CASEGTGTYNEQFF

J: TRBJ2-1
D: TRBD2
V: TRBV7-2
size: many
DNA: TGTGCCAGCAGCTTACGCCTTGGGACTAGCGGTTACAATGAGCAGTTCTTC
CDR3: CASSLRLGTSGYNEQFF

J: TRBJ1-2
D: TRBD1
V: TRBV13
size: few
DNA: TGTGCCAGCAGCTTAGAACGTGGACAGGGAGTGAGGGATGGCTACACCTTC
CDR3: CASSLERGQGVRDGYTF

J: TRBJ2-2
D: TRBD1
V: TRBV11-3
size: .
DNA: TGTGCCAGCAGCTGGGGGACAGCGAACACCGGGGAGCTGTTTTTT
CDR3: CASSWGTANTGELFF

J: TRBJ1-1
D: TRBD1
V: TRBV4-1
size: .
DNA: TGCGCCAGCAGCCCCTTGGGGCGGACAGGGGGACGGACTGAAGCTTTCTTT
CDR3: CASSPLGRTGGRTEAFF

J: TRBJ1-4
D: TRBD1
V: TRBV5-1
size: .
DNA: TGCGCCAGCACCTGGACAGGGGTTAATGAAAAACTGTTTTTT
CDR3: CASTWTGVNEKLFF

J: TRBJ1-5
D: TRBD1
V: TRBV27
size: many
DNA: TGTGCCAGCAGTTCTGACAGGGGCAATCAGCCCCAGCATTTT
CDR3: CASSSDRGNQPQHF

J: TRBJ1-1
D: .
V: TRBV29-1
size: .
DNA: TGCAGCGTTGAGGGGGCTGCGAACACTGAAGCTTTCTTT
CDR3: CSVEGAANTEAFF

J: TRBJ2-1
D: TRBD2
V: TRBV25-1
size: .
DNA: TGTGCCAGTAGTAGCGGGAGGGCCGAGCCCTACAATGAGCAGTTCTTC
CDR3: CASSSGRAEPYNEQFF

J: TRBJ2-1
D: .
V: TRBV20-1
size: few
DNA: TGCAGTGCCACTGAAGGGCTAGCCCGCGATGAGCAGTTCTTC
CDR3: CSATEGLARDEQFF

J: TRBJ1-5
D: .
V: TRBV20-1
size: .
DNA: TGCAGTGCTTTCCGGGATAGCAATCAGCCCCAGCATTTT
CDR3: CSAFRDSNQPQHF

J: TRBJ2-3
D: .
V: TRBV7-6
size: .
DNA: TGTGCCAGCAGCTTGACCCCCCGGAGTCCGGGGTGGGGACTCACAGATACGCAGTATTTT
CDR3: CASSLTPRSPGWGLTDTQYF

J: TRBJ2-7
D: .
V: TRBV11-2
size: few
DNA: TGTGCCAGCAGGCAACTGGACACCGGCGAGCAGTACTTC
CDR3: CASRQLDTGEQYF

J: TRBJ1-2
D: TRBD1
V: TRBV28
size: many
DNA: TGTGCCAGCAGTCCGGGGGACAGGTACTATGGCTACACCTTC
CDR3: CASSPGDRYYGYTF

J: TRBJ2-1
D: TRBD2
V: TRBV12-3/TRBV12-4
size: .
DNA: TGTGCCAGCAAGCGGGATATCAATGAGCAGTTCTTC
CDR3: CASKRDINEQFF